The 24 T cell receptor beta chains given below trace back to one sample, sequenced in a study of cytomegalovirus exposure and HLA in healthy donors (dated by TCRdb to the late 2010s). The library was produced with the immunoSEQ multiplex PCR assay. A mixture of 60 forward primers for TCR Vbeta segments and 13 reverse primers for TCR Jbeta segments was used in the multiplex PCR. TCRdb took this table from immuneACCESS and kept in-frame rearrangements with V and J called. Such tables lack part of the clones; where checked against another copy, unresolved V genes explain under half of the gap, and the rest is unexplained. This sample is represented by about 170,000 clones; 75% to 85% of them were singletons. 2.3% of the sample is taken by the ten largest. Sequenced input: PBMCs. These receptors were collected from a woman between 50 and 59 years old in good health and CMV-seronegative.

This rearrangement joins TRBV6-6 to TRBJ1-1, with TRBD1 as a possible D gene (5 bases). CDR3 length: 13 residues. With 4 bases removed from V and 4 bases from J, the gap between germline ends came to 10 bases. Germline CDR1 MNHNY, CDR2 SVGAGI (reference sequence). The CDR3 loop is CASSSSGGTEAFF. The DNA for the CDR3 is TGTGCCAGCAGTTCGAGCGGGGGCACTGAAGCTTTCTTT.

The chain is built from TRBV18 and TRBJ1-1; D is undetermined. Deletions cut 6 bases from V and 2 bases from J, with 13 bases between. The CDR3 is made up of 14 amino acids. Per germline, CDR1 KGHSH and CDR2 LQKENI. Here the CDR3 DNA reads TGTGCCAGCTCGCGAAAGGAGGGAAACACTGAAGCTTTCTTT. Amino acid sequence: CASSRKEGNTEAFF.

This clone was seen a single time. One end of the junction does not line up with germline, which may come from a read error. The genes are TRBV7-9 and TRBJ1-5, with TRBD1 as a possible D gene (5 bases). Germline V lookup: CDR1 SEHNR, CDR2 FQNEAQ (reference sequence). CDR3 length: 14 residues. CDR3 sequence (DNA): TGTTCCAGCAGCTTCGACAGTAGCAATCAGCCCCAGCATTTT. Its protein is CSSSFDSSNQPQHF.

The genes are TRBV10-3 and TRBJ1-1; 7 nucleotides line up with TRBD1. This CDR3 comprises 14 residues. With V trimmed by 5 bases and J by 3 bases, 6 bases remained unmatched. From germline, CDR1 is ENHRY and CDR2 SYGVKD. The CDR3 nucleotides are TGTGCCATCAGTCAATCAGGGGGAGACACTGAAGCTTTCTTT. Amino acids: CAISQSGGDTEAFF.

This clone was seen more than once but under ten times. The rearrangement uses TRBV5-6 and TRBJ2-1; D is perhaps TRBD1 (6 bases). There are 14 residues in the CDR3. From germline, CDR1 is SGHDT and CDR2 YYEEEE. The V and J ends lost 0 bases and 7 bases respectively, with 11 bases between them. CDR3 sequence (DNA): TGTGCCAGCAGCTTGGACAGGGCATGGAATGAGCAGTTCTTC. As protein: CASSLDRAWNEQFF.

This clone has just a few counts. This chain uses TRBV7-6 with TRBJ2-7; the match to TRBD1 covers 10 bases. After removal of 5 bases from V and 4 bases from J, the junction contained 8 bases not matched to a gene. This CDR3 region has 15 residues. Germline values: CDR1 SGHVS, CDR2 FNYEAQ. Here the CDR3 DNA reads TGTGCCAGCAGCGCGGGACAGGGGTTAAGGTACGAGCAGTACTTC. Translation: CASSAGQGLRYEQYF.

J is TRBJ1-4 and V is TRBV19; no definite D call. Germline CDR1 and CDR2: LNHDA and SQIVND (reference sequence). The CDR3 contains 12 residues. V lost 3 bases, J lost 10 bases, and 9 bases lay in between. DNA of the CDR3: TGTGCCAGTAGTATTTCCGGAGGAAAACTGTTTTTT. Its translation is CASSISGGKLFF.

This chain connects TRBV19 to TRBJ2-2; tentatively, D is TRBD2 (6 bases). This CDR3 region has 17 residues. Trimming stripped 7 bases from V and 6 bases from J, with 24 bases between. Germline CDR1 and CDR2: LNHDA and SQIVND (reference sequence). CDR3 loop: CASTIRRGGTSAGELFF. As DNA, the CDR3 is TGTGCCAGTACAATTAGACGGGGAGGAACATCCGCCGGGGAGCTGTTTTTT. The whole variable domain, remainder taken from reference TRBV19 and TRBJ2-2, is DGGITQSPKYLFRKEGQNVTLSCEQNLNHDAMYWYRQDPGQGLRLIYYSQIVNDFQKGDIAEGYSVSREKKESFPLTVTSAQKNPTAFYLCASTIRRGGTSAGELFFGEGSRLTVL.

The CDR3 DNA sequence: TGTGCCAGCAGCCCGGGCGGGGGCTTGTCACTAACAGATACGCAGTATTTT. It codes for CASSPGGGLSLTDTQYF. The chain links TRBV5-4 to TRBJ2-3; tentative D call: TRBD2 (7 bases). This CDR3 region has 17 residues. Germline values: CDR1 SGHNT, CDR2 YYREEE (reference sequence). V was cut by 4 bases and J by 3 bases, with 21 bases left in between.

The chain combines TRBV2 with TRBJ2-7; unclear D gene. V was pared by 6 bases and J by 4 bases, with 10 bases between. This CDR3 has 12 residues. Germline V gives CDR1 SNHLY, CDR2 FYNNEI. CDR3 in DNA: TGTGCCAGCAGGGAGATTCTATACGAGCAGTACTTC. This encodes CASREILYEQYF.

This chain connects TRBV28 to TRBJ2-3, with 15 bases lining up with TRBD2. V lost 3 bases, J lost 9 bases, and 7 bases stayed unmatched. Germline loops: CDR1 MDHEN, CDR2 SYDVKM. The CDR3 covers 16 residues. The CDR3 sequence is CASSFGPGLAGGTQYF. In nucleotides, the CDR3 is TGTGCCAGCAGTTTCGGACCGGGACTAGCGGGAGGCACGCAGTATTTT.

This chain connects TRBV18 to TRBJ2-7; 11 nucleotides align to TRBD2. This CDR3 comprises 16 residues. Germline CDR1 and CDR2: KGHSH and LQKENI. Losses at the gene ends were 1 base for V and 0 bases for J; bases not matched to a gene: 2. In DNA form, the CDR3 reads TGTGCCAGCTCACCACGACTAGCGGGACGCTCCTACGAGCAGTACTTC. It codes for CASSPRLAGRSYEQYF.

This rearrangement joins TRBV7-8 to TRBJ1-3; 8 nucleotides match TRBD1. The CDR3 contains 16 residues. J lost 2 bases, V lost 5 bases, and 8 bases had no gene match. In germline, CDR1 is SGHVS, CDR2 FQNEAQ. CDR3 bases: TGTGCCAGCAGCCCAGGGGGCCGACGAACTGGAAACACCATATATTTT. This gives the protein CASSPGGRRTGNTIYF.

The rearrangement joins TRBV28 to TRBJ2-4; 10 bases are shared with TRBD2. The CDR3 has 16 amino acids. V dropped 4 bases and J dropped 7; count of bases not matched to a gene: 10. From germline, CDR1 is MDHEN and CDR2 SYDVKM. CDR3 protein: CASSSPSSGSKNIQYF. CDR3 bases: TGTGCCAGCAGTTCCCCCTCTAGCGGGAGTAAGAACATTCAGTACTTC.

The chain links TRBV2 to TRBJ2-7; 11 positions match TRBD2. The CDR3 loop spans 15 amino acids. The V gene's germline CDR1 is SNHLY and CDR2 FYNNEI. V shed 10 bases and J 4 bases; nucleotides not matched to a gene: 12. This chain's CDR3 is CATTPQTSGIYEQYF. CDR3 DNA sequence: TGTGCCACAACACCTCAGACTAGCGGGATATACGAGCAGTACTTC.

The rearrangement uses TRBV7-2 and TRBJ1-4, with D maybe TRBD1 (5 bases). The germline V gene encodes CDR1 SGHTA and CDR2 FQGNSA. Trimming shortened V by 5 bases and J by 5 bases, and 15 bases separated the two germline ends. The CDR3 sequence is 15 residues long. CDR3 in DNA: TGTGCCAGCAGCCCCCGACAGCTGGGGAATGAAAAACTGTTTTTT. Its protein is CASSPRQLGNEKLFF.

The chain has TRBV28 and TRBJ1-1; D not resolved. The CDR3 has 13 residues. Trimming took 8 bases from V and 4 from J, leaving 14 bases between them. The germline V gene has CDR1 MDHEN and CDR2 SYDVKM. The CDR3 spells CASSPSYRTEAFF. The CDR3 DNA sequence: TGTGCCAGCTCCCCCAGTTACCGCACTGAAGCTTTCTTT.

This chain links TRBV7-3 with TRBJ1-1; D gene unclear. V lost 1 base and J 7 bases, leaving 10 bases between the germline ends. The CDR3 is 13 residues long. The V gene's germline CDR1 is SGHTA and CDR2 FQGTGA. The CDR3 region has the DNA TGTGCCAGCAGCTTAAATCGAGGAGATGAAGCTTTCTTT. Its protein product is CASSLNRGDEAFF.

This sequence joins TRBV10-1 and TRBJ2-3, with D unclear. Trimming pared 4 bases from V and 0 bases from J, leaving 5 bases between. The CDR3 totals 13 residues. Germline V gene lookup returns CDR1 WNHNN and CDR2 SYGVQD (reference sequence). CDR3 amino acids: CASSGTSTDTQYF. Written as DNA, the CDR3 is TGCGCCAGCAGTGGAACTAGCACAGATACGCAGTATTTT.

This chain links TRBV19 with TRBJ2-2; 10 positions agree with TRBD1. The length of the CDR3 is 14 residues. V was clipped by 5 bases and J by 6 bases; unmatched bases: 3. Germline V lookup: CDR1 LNHDA, CDR2 SQIVND (reference sequence). This CDR3 reads CASSGGQGAGELFF. In DNA, the CDR3 is TGTGCCAGTAGTGGCGGACAGGGGGCCGGGGAGCTGTTTTTT. Based on the CDR3 plus reference TRBV19 and TRBJ2-2, the full variable domain is DGGITQSPKYLFRKEGQNVTLSCEQNLNHDAMYWYRQDPGQGLRLIYYSQIVNDFQKGDIAEGYSVSREKKESFPLTVTSAQKNPTAFYLCASSGGQGAGELFFGEGSRLTVL.

The chain couples TRBV28 to TRBJ2-7, with D possibly TRBD1 on 7 matching bases. The CDR3 runs 13 residues. V dropped 8 bases and J dropped 4 bases, with 15 bases sitting between them. Per the germline V gene, CDR1 is MDHEN and CDR2 is SYDVKM. CDR3 protein: CASGGTERYEQYF. Here the CDR3 DNA reads TGTGCCAGCGGCGGGACAGAAAGATACGAGCAGTACTTC.

This rearrangement joins TRBV27 to TRBJ2-5; possibly TRBD2 for D (5 bases). The better agreement between TRBJ2-7 and the DNA end casts doubt on the J call. The germline gives CDR1 MNHEY, CDR2 SMNVEV (reference sequence). The CDR3 is made up of 16 amino acids. The CDR3 DNA follows: TGTGCCAGCAGTTCGCCTCTGAGAGGGAGTTCTTACGAGCAGTACTTC. Amino acids: CASSSPLRGSSYEQYF.

This clone was seen more than once but under ten times. The chain links TRBV18 to TRBJ1-2, with 9 bases that match TRBD1. CDR1 and CDR2 (germline): KGHSH, LQKENI. CDR3 length: 18 amino acids. J was trimmed by 0 bases and V by 0 bases; bases with no gene match: 8. As DNA, the CDR3 is TGTGCCAGCTCACCACCGATACAGGGGGCGAGTGCTAACTATGGCTACACCTTC. Translated: CASSPPIQGASANYGYTF.

The rearrangement joins TRBV28 to TRBJ2-7, with 8 bases matching TRBD2. V shed 5 bases and J 6 bases; nucleotides not matched to a gene: 15. The CDR3 totals 16 residues. Germline V lookup: CDR1 MDHEN, CDR2 SYDVKM. The CDR3 DNA is TGTGCCAGCAGTAGCCCCTTTGCGGGGGGCGGCTCCGAGCAGTACTTC. It translates to CASSSPFAGGGSEQYF.